These 3 T cell receptor beta chains share one sample of origin, sequenced in a study of cytomegalovirus exposure and HLA in healthy donors. Both 60 Vbeta primers and 13 Jbeta primers went into the PCR. The method was immunoSEQ multiplex PCR; TCRdb's version includes in-frame clones alone and lacks a portion of them. The table lists 110,000 to 150,000 clones, 82% of them singletons. The sample comprised PBMCs. The source of these receptors is a woman in her fifties or sixties in good health and CMV-seropositive.

This clone was picked up one time. This chain joins TRBV9 and TRBJ2-5, with 12 bases identical to TRBD1. CDR1 SGDLS and CDR2 YYNGEE come from the germline V gene. This CDR3 contains 16 residues. V gave up 0 bases and J gave up 5 bases; unmatched junction bases: 5. In DNA, the CDR3 is TGTGCCAGCAGCGTAGGGGACAGGGGGCGTCGGGAGACCCAGTACTTC. Translated: CASSVGDRGRRETQYF.

The rearrangement links TRBV29-1 to TRBJ1-2, with no clear D. Germline assignment: CDR1 SQVTM and CDR2 ANQGSEA. CDR3 length equals 12 residues. The V end was cut by 4 bases, the J end by 0 bases, with 6 bases between. The CDR3 spells CSVGDTNYGYTF. CDR3 sequence (DNA): TGCAGCGTTGGCGATACTAACTATGGCTACACCTTC.

This clone was detected a few times. This chain uses TRBV4-2 with TRBJ2-1; the match to TRBD2 covers 10 bases. From germline, CDR1 is LGHNA and CDR2 YNFKEQ. This CDR3 has 16 amino acids. Trimming removed 4 bases from V and 6 bases from J; junction bases left unmatched: 9. The CDR3 region is CASSRASGRKGNEQFF. The CDR3 region has the DNA TGTGCCAGCAGCCGTGCTAGCGGGAGAAAGGGCAATGAGCAGTTCTTC.